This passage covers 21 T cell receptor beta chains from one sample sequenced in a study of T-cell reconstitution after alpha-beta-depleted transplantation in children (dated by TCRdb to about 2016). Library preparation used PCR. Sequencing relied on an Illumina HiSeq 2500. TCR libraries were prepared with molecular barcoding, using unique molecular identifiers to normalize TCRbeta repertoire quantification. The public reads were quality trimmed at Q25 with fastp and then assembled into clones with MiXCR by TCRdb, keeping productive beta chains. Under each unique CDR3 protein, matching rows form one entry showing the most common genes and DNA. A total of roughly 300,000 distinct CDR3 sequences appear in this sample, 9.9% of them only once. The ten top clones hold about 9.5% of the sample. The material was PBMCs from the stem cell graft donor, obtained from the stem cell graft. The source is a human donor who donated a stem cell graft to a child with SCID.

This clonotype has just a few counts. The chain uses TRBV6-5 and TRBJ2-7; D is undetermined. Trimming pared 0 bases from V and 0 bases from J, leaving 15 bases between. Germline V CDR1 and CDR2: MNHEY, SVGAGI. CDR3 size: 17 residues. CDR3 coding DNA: TGTGCCAGCAGTTACTCGATTGCCAGGTCGAGCTCCTACGAGCAGTACTTC. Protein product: CASSYSIARSSSYEQYF.

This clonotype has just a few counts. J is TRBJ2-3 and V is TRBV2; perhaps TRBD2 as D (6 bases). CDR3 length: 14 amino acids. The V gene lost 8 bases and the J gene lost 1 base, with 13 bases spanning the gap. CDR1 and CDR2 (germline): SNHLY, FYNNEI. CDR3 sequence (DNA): TGTGCCAGCTCGGGGGAGGATCGCACAGATACGCAGTATTTT. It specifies CASSGEDRTDTQYF.

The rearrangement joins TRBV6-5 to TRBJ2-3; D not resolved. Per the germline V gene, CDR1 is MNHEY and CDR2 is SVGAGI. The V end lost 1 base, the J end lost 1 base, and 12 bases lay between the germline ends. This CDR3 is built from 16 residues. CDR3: CASSYWRAWGTDTQYF. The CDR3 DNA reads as TGTGCCAGCAGTTACTGGCGAGCGTGGGGCACAGATACGCAGTATTTT.

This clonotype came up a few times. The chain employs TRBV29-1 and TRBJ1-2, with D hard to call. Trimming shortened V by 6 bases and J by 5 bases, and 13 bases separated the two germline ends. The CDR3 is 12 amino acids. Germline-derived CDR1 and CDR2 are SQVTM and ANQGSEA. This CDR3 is CSVSIVRYGYTF. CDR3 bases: TGCAGCGTCTCCATAGTCAGATATGGCTACACCTTC.

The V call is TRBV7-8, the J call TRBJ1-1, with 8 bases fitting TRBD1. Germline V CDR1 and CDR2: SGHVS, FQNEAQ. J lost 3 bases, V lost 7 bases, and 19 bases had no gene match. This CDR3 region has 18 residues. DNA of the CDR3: TGTGCCAGCACCCAGTGGGGTCTAAGGCAGGGGGCGGACACTGAAGCTTTCTTT. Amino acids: CASTQWGLRQGADTEAFF. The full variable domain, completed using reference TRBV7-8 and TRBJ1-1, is GAGVSQSPRYKVAKRGQDVALRCDPISGHVSLFWYQQALGQGPEFLTYFQNEAQLDKSGLPSDRFFAERPEGSVSTLKIQRTQQEDSAVYLCASTQWGLRQGADTEAFFGQGTRLTVV.

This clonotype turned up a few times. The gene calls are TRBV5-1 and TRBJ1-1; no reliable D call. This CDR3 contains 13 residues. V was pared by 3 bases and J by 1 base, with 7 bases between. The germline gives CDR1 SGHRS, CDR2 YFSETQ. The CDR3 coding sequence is TGCGCCAGCAGCTCGAGGGAGAACACTGAAGCTTTCTTT. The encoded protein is CASSSRENTEAFF.

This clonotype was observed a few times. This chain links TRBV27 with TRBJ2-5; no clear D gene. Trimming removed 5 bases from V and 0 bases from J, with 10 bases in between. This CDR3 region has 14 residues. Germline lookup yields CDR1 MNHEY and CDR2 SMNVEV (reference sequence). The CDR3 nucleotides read TGTGCCAGCAGTCCCTTGGGGAACCAAGAGACCCAGTACTTC. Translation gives CASSPLGNQETQYF.

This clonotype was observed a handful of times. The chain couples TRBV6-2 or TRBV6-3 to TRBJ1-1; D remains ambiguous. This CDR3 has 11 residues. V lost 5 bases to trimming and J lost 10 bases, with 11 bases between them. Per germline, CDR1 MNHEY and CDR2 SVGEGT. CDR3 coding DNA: TGTGCCAGCAGTCACGGTACGGGAGCTTTCTTT. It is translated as CASSHGTGAFF.

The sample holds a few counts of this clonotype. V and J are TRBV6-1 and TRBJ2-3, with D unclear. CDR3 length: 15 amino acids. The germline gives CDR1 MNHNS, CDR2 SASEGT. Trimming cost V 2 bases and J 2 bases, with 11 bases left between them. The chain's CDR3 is CASSESIGYTDTQYF. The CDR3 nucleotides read TGTGCCAGCAGTGAATCCATTGGATACACAGATACGCAGTATTTT.

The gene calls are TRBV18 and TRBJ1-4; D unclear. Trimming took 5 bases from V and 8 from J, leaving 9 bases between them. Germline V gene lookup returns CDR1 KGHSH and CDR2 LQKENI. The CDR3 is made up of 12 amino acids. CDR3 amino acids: CASSEEGEKLFF. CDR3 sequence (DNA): TGTGCCAGCTCAGAAGAAGGCGAAAAACTGTTTTTT.

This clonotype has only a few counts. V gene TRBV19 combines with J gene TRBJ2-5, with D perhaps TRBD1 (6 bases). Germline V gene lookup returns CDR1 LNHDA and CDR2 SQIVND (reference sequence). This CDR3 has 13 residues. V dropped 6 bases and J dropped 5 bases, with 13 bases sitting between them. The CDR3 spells CASSLTGWETQYF. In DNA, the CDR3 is TGTGCCAGTAGCCTAACAGGGTGGGAGACCCAGTACTTC. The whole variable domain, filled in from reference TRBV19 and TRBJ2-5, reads DGGITQSPKYLFRKEGQNVTLSCEQNLNHDAMYWYRQDPGQGLRLIYYSQIVNDFQKGDIAEGYSVSREKKESFPLTVTSAQKNPTAFYLCASSLTGWETQYFGPGTRLLVL.

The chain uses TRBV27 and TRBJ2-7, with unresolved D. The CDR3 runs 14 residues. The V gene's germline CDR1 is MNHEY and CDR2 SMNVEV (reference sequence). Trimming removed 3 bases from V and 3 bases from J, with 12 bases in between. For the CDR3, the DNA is TGTGCCAGCAGTTTGAAAGATCTAGACTACGAGCAGTACTTC. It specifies CASSLKDLDYEQYF.

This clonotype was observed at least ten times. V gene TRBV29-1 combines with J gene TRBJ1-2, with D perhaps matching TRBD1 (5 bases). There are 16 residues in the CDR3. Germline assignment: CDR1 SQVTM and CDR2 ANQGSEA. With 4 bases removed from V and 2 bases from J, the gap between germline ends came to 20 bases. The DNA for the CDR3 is TGCAGCGTTGGAGGCATCGACAGTCTAAGGAACTATGGCTACACCTTC. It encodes CSVGGIDSLRNYGYTF.

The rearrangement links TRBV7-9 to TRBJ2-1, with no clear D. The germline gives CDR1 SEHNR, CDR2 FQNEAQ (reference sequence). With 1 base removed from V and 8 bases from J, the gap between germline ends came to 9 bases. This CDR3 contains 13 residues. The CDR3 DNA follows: TGTGCCAGCAGCTTAGTGTACTTCGATGAGCAGTTCTTC. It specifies CASSLVYFDEQFF.

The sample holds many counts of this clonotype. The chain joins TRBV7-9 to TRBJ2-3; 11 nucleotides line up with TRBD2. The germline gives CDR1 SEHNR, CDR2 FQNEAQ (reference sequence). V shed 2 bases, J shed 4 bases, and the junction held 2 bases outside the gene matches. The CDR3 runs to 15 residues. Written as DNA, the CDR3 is TGTGCCAGCAGCTTACTAGCGGGGGGTGCAGATACGCAGTATTTT. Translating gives CASSLLAGGADTQYF.

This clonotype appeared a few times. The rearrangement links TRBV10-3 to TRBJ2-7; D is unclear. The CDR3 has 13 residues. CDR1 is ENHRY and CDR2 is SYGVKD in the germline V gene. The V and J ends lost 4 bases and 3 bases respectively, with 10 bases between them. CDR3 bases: TGTGCCATCAGTGGGACGGATCACTACGAGCAGTACTTC. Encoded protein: CAISGTDHYEQYF.

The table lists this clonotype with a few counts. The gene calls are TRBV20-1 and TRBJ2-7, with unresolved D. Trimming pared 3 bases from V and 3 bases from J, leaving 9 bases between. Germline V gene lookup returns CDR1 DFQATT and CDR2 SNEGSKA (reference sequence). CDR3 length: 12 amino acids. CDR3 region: CSARKSYYEQYF. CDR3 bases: TGCAGTGCTAGGAAGTCTTACTACGAGCAGTACTTC.

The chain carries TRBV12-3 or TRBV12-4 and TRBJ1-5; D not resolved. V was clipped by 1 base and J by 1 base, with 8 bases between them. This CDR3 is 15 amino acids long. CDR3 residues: CASSLGAASNQPQHF. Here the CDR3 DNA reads TGTGCCAGCAGTTTAGGGGCAGCCAGCAATCAGCCCCAGCATTTT.

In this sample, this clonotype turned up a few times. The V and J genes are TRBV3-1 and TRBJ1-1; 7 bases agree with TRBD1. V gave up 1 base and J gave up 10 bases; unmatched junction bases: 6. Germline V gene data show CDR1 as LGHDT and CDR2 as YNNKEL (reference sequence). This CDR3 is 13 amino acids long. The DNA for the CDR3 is TGTGCCAGCAGCCAAGGAGGGGGCGGTTTAGCTTTCTTT. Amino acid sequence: CASSQGGGGLAFF.

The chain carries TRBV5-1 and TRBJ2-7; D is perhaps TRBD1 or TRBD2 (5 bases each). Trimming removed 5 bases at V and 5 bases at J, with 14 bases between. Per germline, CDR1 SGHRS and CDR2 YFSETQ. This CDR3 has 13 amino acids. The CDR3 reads CASSSSRDHEQYF. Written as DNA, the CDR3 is TGCGCCAGCAGTTCATCCAGGGACCACGAGCAGTACTTC.

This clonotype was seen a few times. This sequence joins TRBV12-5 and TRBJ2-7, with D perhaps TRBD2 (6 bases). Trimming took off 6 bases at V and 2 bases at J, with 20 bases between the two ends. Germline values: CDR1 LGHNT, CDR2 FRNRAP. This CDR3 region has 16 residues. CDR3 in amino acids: CASGPGWGEGAYEQYF. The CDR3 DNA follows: TGTGCTAGTGGCCCAGGATGGGGGGAAGGAGCCTACGAGCAGTACTTC.